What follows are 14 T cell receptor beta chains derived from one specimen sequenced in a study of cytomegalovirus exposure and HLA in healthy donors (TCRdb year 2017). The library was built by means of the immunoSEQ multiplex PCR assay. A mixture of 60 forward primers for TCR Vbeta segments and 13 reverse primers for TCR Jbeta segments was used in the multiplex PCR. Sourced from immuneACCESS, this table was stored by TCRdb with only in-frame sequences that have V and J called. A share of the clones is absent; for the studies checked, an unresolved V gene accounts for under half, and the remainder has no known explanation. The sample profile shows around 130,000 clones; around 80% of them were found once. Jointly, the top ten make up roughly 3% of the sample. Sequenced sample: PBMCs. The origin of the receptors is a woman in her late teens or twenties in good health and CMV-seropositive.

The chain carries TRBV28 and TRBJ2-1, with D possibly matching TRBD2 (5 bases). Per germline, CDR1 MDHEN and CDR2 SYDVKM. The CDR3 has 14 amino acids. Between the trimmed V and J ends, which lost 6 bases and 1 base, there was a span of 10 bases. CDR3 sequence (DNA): TGTGCCAGCAGATCACCGGGATCCTACAATGAGCAGTTCTTC. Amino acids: CASRSPGSYNEQFF. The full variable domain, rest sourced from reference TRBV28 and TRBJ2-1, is DVKVTQSSRYLVKRTGEKVFLECVQDMDHENMFWYRQDPGLGLRLIYFSYDVKMKEKGDIPEGYSVSREKKERFSLILESASTNQTSMYLCASRSPGSYNEQFFGPGTRLTVL.

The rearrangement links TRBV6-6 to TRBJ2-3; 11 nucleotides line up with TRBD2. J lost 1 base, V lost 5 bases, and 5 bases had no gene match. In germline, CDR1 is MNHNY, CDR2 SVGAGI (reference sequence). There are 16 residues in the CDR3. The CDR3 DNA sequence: TGTGCCAGCAGTAGGGGACTAGCGGCAGGCACAGATACGCAGTATTTT. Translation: CASSRGLAAGTDTQYF.

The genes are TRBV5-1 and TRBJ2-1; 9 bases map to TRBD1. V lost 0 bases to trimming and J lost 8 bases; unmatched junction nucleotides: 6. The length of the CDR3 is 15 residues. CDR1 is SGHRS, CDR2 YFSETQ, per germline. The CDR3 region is CASSLGDRVGDEQFF. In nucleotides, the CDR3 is TGCGCCAGCAGCTTGGGGGACAGGGTAGGCGATGAGCAGTTCTTC.

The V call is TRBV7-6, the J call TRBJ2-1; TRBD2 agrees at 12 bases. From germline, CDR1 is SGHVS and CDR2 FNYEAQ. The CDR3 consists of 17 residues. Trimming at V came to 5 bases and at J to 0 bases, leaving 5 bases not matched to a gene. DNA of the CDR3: TGTGCCAGCAGCAATGGACTAGCGGGGAGCTCCTACAATGAGCAGTTCTTC. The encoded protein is CASSNGLAGSSYNEQFF. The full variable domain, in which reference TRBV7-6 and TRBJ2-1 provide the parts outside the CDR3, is GAGVSQSPRYKVTKRGQDVALRCDPISGHVSLYWYRQALGQGPEFLTYFNYEAQQDKSGLPNDRFSAERPEGSISTLTIQRTEQRDSAMYRCASSNGLAGSSYNEQFFGPGTRLTVL.

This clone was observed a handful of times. CDR3 DNA: TGCGCCAGCAGCCAAGATCACGTCAGCACTGAAGCTTTCTTT. Protein product: CASSQDHVSTEAFF. This chain uses TRBV4-1 with TRBJ1-1; no reliable D call. The CDR3 is 14 amino acids. Deletions cut 0 bases from V and 4 bases from J, with 9 bases between. CDR1 and CDR2 from the germline V gene are MGHRA and YSYEKL.

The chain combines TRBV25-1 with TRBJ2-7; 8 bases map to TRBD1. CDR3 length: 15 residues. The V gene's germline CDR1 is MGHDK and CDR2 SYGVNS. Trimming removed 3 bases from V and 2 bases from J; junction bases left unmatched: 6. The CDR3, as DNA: TGTGCCAGCAGTGATTGGGCAGGGGGCACCTACGAGCAGTACTTC. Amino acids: CASSDWAGGTYEQYF.

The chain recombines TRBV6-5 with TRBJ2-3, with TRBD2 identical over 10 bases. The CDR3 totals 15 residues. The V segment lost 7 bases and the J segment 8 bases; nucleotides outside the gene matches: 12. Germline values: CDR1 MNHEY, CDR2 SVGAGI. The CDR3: CASIQGSGGPGTQYF. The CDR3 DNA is TGTGCCAGCATCCAGGGTAGCGGGGGGCCTGGTACGCAGTATTTT.

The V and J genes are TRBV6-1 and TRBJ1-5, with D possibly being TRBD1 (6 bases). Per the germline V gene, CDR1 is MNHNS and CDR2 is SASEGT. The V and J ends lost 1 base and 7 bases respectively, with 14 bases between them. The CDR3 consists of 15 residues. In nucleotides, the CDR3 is TGTGCCAGCAGTGAAGGGGGGCAGGTTAGCCAGCCCCAGCATTTT. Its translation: CASSEGGQVSQPQHF.

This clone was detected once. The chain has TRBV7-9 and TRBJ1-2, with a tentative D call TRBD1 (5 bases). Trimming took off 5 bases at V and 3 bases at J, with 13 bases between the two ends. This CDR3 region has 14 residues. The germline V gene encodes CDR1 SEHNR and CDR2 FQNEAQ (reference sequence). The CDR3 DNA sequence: TGTGCCAGCAGCGCAACGACAGTGGACTATGGCTACACCTTC. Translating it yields CASSATTVDYGYTF.

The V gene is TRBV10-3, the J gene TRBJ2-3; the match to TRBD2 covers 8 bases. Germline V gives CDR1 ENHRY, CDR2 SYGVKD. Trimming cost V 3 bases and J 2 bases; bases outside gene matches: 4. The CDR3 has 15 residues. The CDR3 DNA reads TGTGCCATCAGTGATGGGCGGGGGGACACAGATACGCAGTATTTT. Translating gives CAISDGRGDTDTQYF.

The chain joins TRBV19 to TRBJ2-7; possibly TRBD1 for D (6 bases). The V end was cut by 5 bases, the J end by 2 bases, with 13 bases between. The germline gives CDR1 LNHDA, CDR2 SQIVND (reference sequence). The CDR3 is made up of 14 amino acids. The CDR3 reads CASSGSGTPYEQYF. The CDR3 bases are TGTGCCAGTAGTGGATCCGGGACACCCTACGAGCAGTACTTC.

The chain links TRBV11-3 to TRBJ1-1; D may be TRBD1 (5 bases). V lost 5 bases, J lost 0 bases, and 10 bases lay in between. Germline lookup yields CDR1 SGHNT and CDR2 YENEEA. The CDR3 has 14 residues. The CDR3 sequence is CASSPQGMNTEAFF. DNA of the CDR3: TGTGCCAGCAGCCCCCAGGGTATGAACACTGAAGCTTTCTTT.

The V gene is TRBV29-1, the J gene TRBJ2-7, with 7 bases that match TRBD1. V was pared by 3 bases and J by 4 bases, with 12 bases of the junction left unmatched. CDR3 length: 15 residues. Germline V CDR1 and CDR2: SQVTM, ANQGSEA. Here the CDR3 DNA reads TGCAGCGTTGAGCGCCTCCGACAGGGAATGTACGAGCAGTACTTC. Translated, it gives CSVERLRQGMYEQYF.

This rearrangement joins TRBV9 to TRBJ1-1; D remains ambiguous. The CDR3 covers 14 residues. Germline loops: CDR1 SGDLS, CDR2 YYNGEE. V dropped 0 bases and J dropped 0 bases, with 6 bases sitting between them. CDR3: CASSVGPMNTEAFF. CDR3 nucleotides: TGTGCCAGCAGCGTAGGGCCCATGAACACTGAAGCTTTCTTT.